These 12 T cell receptor beta chains came from one sample sequenced in a study of Graves' ophthalmopathy and Graves' hyperthyroidism. The TCR beta CDR3 regions underwent amplification from RNA transcripts. First-round RT-PCR relied on HTBI primers, and a second-round multiplex PCR came next. TCRdb recomputed calls from the multiplex PCR reads with MiXCR, one row per CDR3 protein. The repertoire holds some 390,000 distinct CDR3 sequences, with about 16% as singletons. Sequenced input: peripheral blood. Receptors were obtained from a young woman with Graves' ophthalmopathy.

This clonotype has ten or more counts. As DNA, the CDR3 is TGTGCCTGTCCGAACCAAGCTCATGGAAACACCATATATTTT. Amino acid sequence: CACPNQAHGNTIYF. The chain employs TRBV30 and TRBJ1-3; no clear D gene. The CDR3 length is 14 residues. Deletions cut 6 bases from V and 3 bases from J, with 15 bases between. From germline, CDR1 is GTSNPN and CDR2 SVGIG (reference sequence).

This clonotype was counted between two and nine times. V usage is TRBV20-1 and J usage is TRBJ2-3; D is possibly TRBD1 or TRBD2 (6 bases each). The germline gives CDR1 DFQATT, CDR2 SNEGSKA (reference sequence). Trimming took 4 bases from V and 0 from J, leaving 17 bases between them. This CDR3 comprises 16 residues. CDR3 DNA sequence: TGCAGTGCTAAAGGGGGGTGGGGGGCTAGCACAGATACGCAGTATTTT. It yields the protein CSAKGGWGASTDTQYF.

This clonotype was observed at least ten times. V and J are TRBV7-2 and TRBJ1-5, with D unresolved. The CDR3 is made up of 15 amino acids. V was clipped by 5 bases and J by 4 bases, with 15 bases between them. Germline-derived CDR1 and CDR2 are SGHTA and FQGNSA. CDR3 amino acids: CASSPTATGNQPQHF. The DNA for the CDR3 is TGTGCCAGCAGCCCGACCGCGACGGGGAATCAGCCCCAGCATTTT.

This clonotype occurred many times. The genes are TRBV6-4 and TRBJ1-1; D unclear. The CDR3 is 13 amino acids. Trimming took 0 bases from V and 0 from J, leaving 2 bases between them. Germline V gene data show CDR1 as MRHNA and CDR2 as SNTAGT. CDR3 amino acids: CASSDSMNTEAFF. The CDR3 bases are TGTGCCAGCAGTGACTCGATGAACACTGAAGCTTTCTTT.

This clonotype was counted at least ten times. The chain is built from TRBV24-1 and TRBJ2-2; D unclear. The length of the CDR3 is 13 residues. Germline loops: CDR1 KGHDR, CDR2 SFDVKD. Trimming shortened V by 3 bases and J by 5 bases, and 6 bases separated the two germline ends. Here the CDR3 reads CATSDQETGELFF. For the CDR3, the DNA is TGTGCCACCAGTGATCAGGAGACCGGGGAGCTGTTTTTT.

This clonotype was recorded many times. The chain employs TRBV12-3 or TRBV12-4 and TRBJ1-1; the D is unclear. This CDR3 comprises 12 residues. Between the trimmed V and J ends, which lost 6 bases and 5 bases, there was a span of 10 bases. CDR3 amino acids: CASSPPGTEAFF. Here the CDR3 DNA reads TGTGCCAGCAGCCCCCCAGGTACTGAAGCTTTCTTT.

This clonotype has more than one count but fewer than ten. V usage is TRBV6-4 and J usage is TRBJ1-1, with D possibly TRBD1 on 6 matching bases. There are 14 residues in the CDR3. V was pared by 5 bases and J by 4 bases, with 14 bases between. In germline, CDR1 is MRHNA, CDR2 SNTAGT. The CDR3 region has the DNA TGTGCCAGCAGTCAAGAATACAGGGCCACTGAAGCTTTCTTT. Translation gives CASSQEYRATEAFF.

This clonotype was seen many times. The chain recombines TRBV3-1 with TRBJ2-2; D gene unclear. V shed 4 bases and J shed 1 base, with 10 bases lying between them. The V gene's germline CDR1 is LGHDT and CDR2 YNNKEL (reference sequence). CDR3 size: 15 residues. CDR3 coding DNA: TGTGCCAGCAGCCCGGCCCTTTTGAACACCGGGGAGCTGTTTTTT. It codes for CASSPALLNTGELFF. Looking up the rest from reference TRBV3-1 and TRBJ2-2 gives the full variable domain: DTAVSQTPKYLVTQMGNDKSIKCEQNLGHDTMYWYKQDSKKFLKIMFSYNNKELIINETVPNRFSPKSPDKAHLNLHINSLELGDSAVYFCASSPALLNTGELFFGEGSRLTVL.

This clonotype was seen ten or more times. V gene TRBV30 combines with J gene TRBJ1-1; TRBD1 aligns across 9 bases. Germline CDR1 is GTSNPN and CDR2 is SVGIG (reference sequence). V trimming: 4 bases; J trimming: 7 bases; junction bases outside the gene matches: 7. The CDR3 extends over 13 amino acids. CDR3 bases: TGTGCCTGGAATCCGGACAGGGGCGATGAAGCTTTCTTT. Residues: CAWNPDRGDEAFF.

This clonotype was found many times. The chain joins TRBV12-3 or TRBV12-4 to TRBJ1-2; 7 positions match TRBD1. This CDR3 has 13 amino acids. V trimming: 6 bases; J trimming: 7 bases; junction bases outside the gene matches: 8. The CDR3 here is CASSFRRDSGYTF. Written as DNA, the CDR3 is TGTGCCAGCAGCTTTCGCCGGGACAGTGGCTACACCTTC.

In its sample, this clonotype was seen many times. The V call is TRBV11-2, the J call TRBJ2-7; 8 bases agree with TRBD2. The CDR3 has 15 amino acids. Germline loops: CDR1 SGHAT, CDR2 FQNNGV. J was trimmed by 6 bases and V by 5 bases; bases with no gene match: 12. The DNA for the CDR3 is TGTGCCAGCAGCCCCCTAGGACTAGCTTTCGGCGAGCAGTACTTC. Its protein is CASSPLGLAFGEQYF.

This clonotype was detected many times. The gene calls are TRBV4-2 and TRBJ1-2; no reliable D call. The CDR3 contains 15 residues. Per the germline V gene, CDR1 is LGHNA and CDR2 is YNFKEQ. The V gene lost 0 bases and the J gene lost 2 bases, with 10 bases spanning the gap. The CDR3 sequence is CASSQENGGNYGYTF. CDR3 sequence (DNA): TGTGCCAGCAGCCAAGAGAACGGAGGGAACTATGGCTACACCTTC.